Following are 24 T cell receptor beta chains from one sample sequenced in a study of blood T cell repertoires in COVID-19. Clones were read by immunoSEQ multiplex PCR, and TCRdb kept only the in-frame ones, dropping some. The data contain approximately 290,000 clones, 70% to 90% of them singletons. The sequenced sample consisted of peripheral blood. The receptors stem from a woman aged 60-75 years with acute or convalescent COVID-19.

This clone is a singleton in its sample. The V call is TRBV9, the J call TRBJ1-6; perhaps TRBD1 as D (5 bases). This CDR3 is 15 amino acids long. V lost 4 bases and J 7 bases, leaving 15 bases between the germline ends. Germline V gene sequence: CDR1 SGDLS, CDR2 YYNGEE. CDR3 amino acids: CASSNSGGTNSPLHF. CDR3 coding DNA: TGTGCCAGCAGCAACAGTGGGGGGACGAATTCACCCCTCCACTTT.

This clone was counted between two and nine times. The rearrangement links TRBV2 to TRBJ1-1; D may be TRBD1 (5 bases). Germline CDR1 and CDR2: SNHLY and FYNNEI. The CDR3 runs 14 residues. With 3 bases removed from V and 3 bases from J, the gap between germline ends came to 11 bases. In nucleotides, the CDR3 is TGTGCCAGCAGTGATCGGGGGAGGGACACTGAAGCTTTCTTT. This translates into CASSDRGRDTEAFF.

V is TRBV5-4 and J is TRBJ1-4; no clear D. This CDR3 is 15 amino acids long. Trimming cost V 3 bases and J 0 bases, with 9 bases left between them. Germline lookup yields CDR1 SGHNT and CDR2 YYREEE (reference sequence). CDR3 residues: CASSSWPSTNEKLFF. The CDR3 DNA follows: TGTGCCAGCAGCTCCTGGCCATCAACTAATGAAAAACTGTTTTTT.

V and J are TRBV28 and TRBJ1-5, with D possibly TRBD1 on 5 matching bases. V lost 6 bases and J 6 bases, leaving 18 bases between the germline ends. The CDR3 totals 15 residues. The germline V gene has CDR1 MDHEN and CDR2 SYDVKM. CDR3 amino acids: CASSHRLPLSQPQHF. The CDR3 DNA sequence: TGTGCCAGCAGCCACAGGCTGCCCCTGAGTCAGCCCCAGCATTTT.

This chain links TRBV27 with TRBJ2-1, with D perhaps TRBD2 (5 bases). Germline V gives CDR1 MNHEY, CDR2 SMNVEV (reference sequence). Trimming removed 3 bases from V and 2 bases from J, with 14 bases in between. The CDR3 has 16 amino acids. Here the CDR3 DNA reads TGTGCCAGCAGTTTTACTAGTCCGGTTGCCTACAATGAGCAGTTCTTC. It yields the protein CASSFTSPVAYNEQFF.

The V gene is TRBV25-1, the J gene TRBJ2-7, with D perhaps TRBD1 (5 bases). V shed 6 bases and J shed 4 bases, with 13 bases lying between them. Germline CDR1 is MGHDK and CDR2 is SYGVNS. This CDR3 comprises 13 residues. The CDR3 nucleotides read TGTGCCAGCAGCCAGGGTGGAGCGTACGAGCAGTACTTC. Residues: CASSQGGAYEQYF.

With regard to this clone: In the same sample, other DNA sequences code for this CDR3. J is TRBJ1-2 and V is TRBV15; 11 bases align to TRBD1. Germline-derived CDR1 and CDR2 are LNHNV and YYDKDF (reference sequence). CDR3 length equals 16 residues. The V segment lost 0 bases and the J segment 4 bases; nucleotides outside the gene matches: 4. The CDR3 protein is CATSRDKGQGAYGYTF. The CDR3 nucleotides read TGTGCCACCAGCAGAGATAAAGGACAGGGGGCCTATGGCTACACCTTC.

A single count supports this clone. This chain connects TRBV30 to TRBJ1-1; D perhaps matches TRBD1 (6 bases). The CDR3 has 13 residues. The V gene's germline CDR1 is GTSNPN and CDR2 SVGIG (reference sequence). V lost 4 bases and J lost 5, with 14 bases in between. CDR3 residues: CAWTAQGGTEAFF. CDR3 nucleotide sequence: TGTGCCTGGACGGCACAGGGAGGGACTGAAGCTTTCTTT.

The chain combines TRBV5-1 with TRBJ2-3; D is possibly TRBD2 (5 bases). V gave up 3 bases and J gave up 2 bases, with 10 bases separating them. CDR3 length equals 14 residues. The germline gives CDR1 SGHRS, CDR2 YFSETQ. The CDR3 sequence: CASSSLGDTDTQYF. The CDR3 nucleotides are TGCGCCAGCAGCTCCCTCGGGGACACAGATACGCAGTATTTT.

The genes are TRBV7-8 and TRBJ1-5, with a weak D call TRBD1 (6 bases). This CDR3 is built from 15 residues. The germline V gene has CDR1 SGHVS and CDR2 FQNEAQ. Trimming pared 5 bases from V and 6 bases from J, leaving 17 bases between. CDR3 amino acids: CASSLGHRGIQPQHF. The CDR3 nucleotides read TGTGCCAGCAGCCTGGGACACCGAGGGATTCAGCCCCAGCATTTT. The full variable domain, completed using reference TRBV7-8 and TRBJ1-5, is GAGVSQSPRYKVAKRGQDVALRCDPISGHVSLFWYQQALGQGPEFLTYFQNEAQLDKSGLPSDRFFAERPEGSVSTLKIQRTQQEDSAVYLCASSLGHRGIQPQHFGDGTRLSIL.

The rearrangement uses TRBV6-2 or TRBV6-3 and TRBJ1-6; D is possibly TRBD1 (5 bases). Germline-derived CDR1 and CDR2 are MNHEY and SVGEGT. This CDR3 is 17 amino acids long. With 4 bases removed from V and 0 bases from J, the gap between germline ends came to 13 bases. For the CDR3, the DNA is TGTGCCAGCAGTTTATACAGGAAGAGCTCCTATAATTCACCCCTCCACTTT. Encoded protein: CASSLYRKSSYNSPLHF.

The chain couples TRBV10-3 to TRBJ1-5; D is undetermined. Trimming removed 6 bases at V and 4 bases at J, with 13 bases between. This CDR3 has 14 residues. Germline V CDR1 and CDR2: ENHRY, SYGVKD. The CDR3 sequence is CAISHGEHNQPQHF. The CDR3 DNA sequence: TGTGCCATCAGCCACGGGGAACATAATCAGCCCCAGCATTTT.

This sequence joins TRBV19 and TRBJ1-1, with 7 positions matching TRBD1. CDR1 and CDR2 from the germline V gene are LNHDA and SQIVND (reference sequence). J lost 5 bases, V lost 6 bases, and 9 bases had no gene match. This CDR3 has 14 residues. This chain's CDR3 is CASRPQDRRTEAFF. In DNA, the CDR3 is TGTGCCAGTAGGCCTCAGGACAGGCGGACTGAAGCTTTCTTT.

The CDR3 reads CASSSHTERYSYEQYF. The CDR3 nucleotides read TGTGCCAGCAGCTCCCACACTGAGCGGTACTCCTACGAGCAGTACTTC. The chain uses TRBV7-9 and TRBJ2-7, with a tentative D call TRBD2 (5 bases). Germline V gives CDR1 SEHNR, CDR2 FQNEAQ (reference sequence). V was cut by 4 bases and J by 0 bases, with 16 bases left in between. CDR3 length equals 16 residues.

The chain joins TRBV15 to TRBJ2-7; 7 bases align to TRBD1. With V trimmed by 0 bases and J by 2 bases, 4 bases remained unmatched. Germline CDR1 is LNHNV and CDR2 is YYDKDF (reference sequence). The CDR3 totals 15 residues. In nucleotides, the CDR3 is TGTGCCACCAGCAGAGATTTCCAGGGGGCCTACGAGCAGTACTTC. Translated: CATSRDFQGAYEQYF.

J is TRBJ1-2 and V is TRBV5-1; D gene unclear. Germline assignment: CDR1 SGHRS and CDR2 YFSETQ. Trimming left V 2 bases short and J 2 bases short, with 7 bases between. The CDR3 consists of 13 residues. The CDR3: CASSLGRNYGYTF. In nucleotides, the CDR3 is TGCGCCAGCAGCTTAGGGAGGAACTATGGCTACACCTTC.

The chain joins TRBV19 to TRBJ2-1; 8 bases line up with TRBD2. The CDR3 runs to 15 residues. V lost 5 bases, J lost 6 bases, and 9 bases stayed unmatched. CDR1 and CDR2 (germline): LNHDA, SQIVND (reference sequence). This CDR3 is CASSSLGRDPNEQFF. Written as DNA, the CDR3 is TGTGCCAGTAGTTCCCTCGGGAGGGACCCCAATGAGCAGTTCTTC.

The chain recombines TRBV7-9 with TRBJ2-5; 7 bases agree with TRBD2. CDR3 length: 16 residues. CDR1 SEHNR and CDR2 FQNEAQ come from the germline V gene (reference sequence). Trimming at V came to 5 bases and at J to 5 bases, leaving 14 bases not matched to a gene. CDR3 loop: CASSPTWDYQAETQYF. The CDR3, as DNA: TGTGCCAGCAGCCCCACCTGGGACTACCAAGCGGAGACCCAGTACTTC. Supplemented by reference TRBV7-9 and TRBJ2-5, the full variable domain reads DTGVSQNPRHKITKRGQNVTFRCDPISEHNRLYWYRQTLGQGPEFLTYFQNEAQLEKSRLLSDRFSAERPKGSFSTLEIQRTEQGDSAMYLCASSPTWDYQAETQYFGPGTRLLVL.

This chain connects TRBV5-4 to TRBJ2-3; 8 nucleotides agree with TRBD2. V shed 0 bases and J 5 bases; nucleotides not matched to a gene: 8. The germline V gene encodes CDR1 SGHNT and CDR2 YYREEE (reference sequence). The CDR3 consists of 16 residues. The DNA of the CDR3 is TGTGCCAGCAGCTTGGAAACCGGGGGGGCCGTAGATACGCAGTATTTT. Translation gives CASSLETGGAVDTQYF.

The chain links TRBV9 to TRBJ1-3; 9 bases match TRBD1. Germline values: CDR1 SGDLS, CDR2 YYNGEE. This CDR3 is 16 amino acids long. V was pared by 4 bases and J by 4 bases, with 9 bases of the junction left unmatched. CDR3 nucleotide sequence: TGTGCCAGCAGCCCTCGTTGGGACAGGGAAGGAAACACCATATATTTT. Protein sequence: CASSPRWDREGNTIYF.

The chain is built from TRBV2 and TRBJ2-1, with 12 bases identical to TRBD2. The germline CDR1 and CDR2 sequences are SNHLY and FYNNEI. The CDR3 spans 15 residues. Trimming cost V 7 bases and J 5 bases; bases outside gene matches: 6. This CDR3 reads CASTPRTSGDNEQFF. The CDR3 nucleotides read TGTGCCAGCACCCCACGGACTAGCGGGGACAATGAGCAGTTCTTC.

The chain uses TRBV12-3 or TRBV12-4 and TRBJ2-5; D gene uncertain. This CDR3 is 12 amino acids long. V was trimmed by 3 bases and J by 5 bases, leaving 7 bases between them. The CDR3 region has the DNA TGTGCCAGCAGTTTGATCAGGGAGACCCAGTACTTC. It encodes CASSLIRETQYF.

The chain recombines TRBV9 with TRBJ1-6; 10 bases are shared with TRBD1. V trimming: 4 bases; J trimming: 10 bases; junction bases outside the gene matches: 8. Germline CDR1 SGDLS, CDR2 YYNGEE. The CDR3 runs to 15 residues. The CDR3 loop reads CASSLGGTGDSPLHF. DNA of the CDR3: TGTGCCAGCAGCTTAGGAGGGACAGGGGACTCACCCCTCCACTTT.

The chain employs TRBV2 and TRBJ1-6, with D hard to call. Germline V CDR1 and CDR2: SNHLY, FYNNEI. This CDR3 is 14 amino acids long. The V end was cut by 3 bases, the J end by 7 bases, with 10 bases between. This CDR3 reads CASSDSSPNSPLHF. In DNA form, the CDR3 reads TGTGCCAGCAGTGATAGTAGCCCCAATTCACCCCTCCACTTT. Looking up the rest from reference TRBV2 and TRBJ1-6 gives the full variable domain: EPEVTQTPSHQVTQMGQEVILRCVPISNHLYFYWYRQILGQKVEFLVSFYNNEISEKSEIFDDQFSVERPDGSNFTLKIRSTKLEDSAMYFCASSDSSPNSPLHFGNGTRLTVT.